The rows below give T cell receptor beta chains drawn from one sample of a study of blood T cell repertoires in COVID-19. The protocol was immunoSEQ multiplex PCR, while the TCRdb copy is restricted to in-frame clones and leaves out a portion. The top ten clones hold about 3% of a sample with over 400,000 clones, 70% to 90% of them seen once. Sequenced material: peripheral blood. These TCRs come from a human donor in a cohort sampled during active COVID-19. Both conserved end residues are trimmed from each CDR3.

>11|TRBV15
ATSRTGIHEQY
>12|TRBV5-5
ASSSTGGASGYT
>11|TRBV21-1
ASSQQGEGEQF
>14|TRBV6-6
ASSRDSGTQGYEQY
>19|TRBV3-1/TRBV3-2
ASSQDRTSGRGDAGANVLT
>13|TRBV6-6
ASRKTGAKNTEAF
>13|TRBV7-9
ASSIEAGARYGYT
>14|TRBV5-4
ASSLPGGRSTGELF
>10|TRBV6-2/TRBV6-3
ASSYPFQPQH
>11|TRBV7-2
ASSPPGSYEQY
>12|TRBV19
ASSMTGSNQPQH
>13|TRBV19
ASRRESATNEKLF
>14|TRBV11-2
ASSLFEGALGTEAF
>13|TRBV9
ASSASGLGPYEQY
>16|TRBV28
ASSLWGQGLYSNQPQH
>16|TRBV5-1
ASSSDRLDRVNTGELF
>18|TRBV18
ASSPLPGQGASNSGNTIY